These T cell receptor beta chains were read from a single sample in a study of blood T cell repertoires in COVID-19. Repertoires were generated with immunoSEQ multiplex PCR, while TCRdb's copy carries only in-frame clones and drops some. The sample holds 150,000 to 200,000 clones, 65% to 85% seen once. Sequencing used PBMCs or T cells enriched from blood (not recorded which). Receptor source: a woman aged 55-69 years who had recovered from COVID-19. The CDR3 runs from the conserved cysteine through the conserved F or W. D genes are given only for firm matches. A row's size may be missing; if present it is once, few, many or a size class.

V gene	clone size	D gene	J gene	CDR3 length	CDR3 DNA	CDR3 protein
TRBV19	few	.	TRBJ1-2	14	TGTGCCAGTAGTATTCCGGGGGTCAACTATGGCTACACCTTC	CASSIPGVNYGYTF
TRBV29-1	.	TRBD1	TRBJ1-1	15	TGCAGCGGGGGACAGGGGGCCGGGAGTATAACTGAAGCTTTCTTT	CSGGQGAGSITEAFF
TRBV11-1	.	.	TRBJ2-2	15	TGTGCCAGCAGCTTCTCGGGAGCTATGACCGGGGAGCTGTTTTTT	CASSFSGAMTGELFF
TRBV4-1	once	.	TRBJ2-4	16	TGCGCCAGCAGCGCCCCAGTCGGGGGTCGCGAAAACATTCAGTACTTC	CASSAPVGGRENIQYF
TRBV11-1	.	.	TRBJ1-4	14	TGTGCCAGCCATCCCCGACAGGAGAGGGAAAAACTGTTTTTT	CASHPRQEREKLFF
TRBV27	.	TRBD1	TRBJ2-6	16	TGTGCCAGCAGTTACACAGGGGGGTCTGGGGCCAACGTCCTGACTTTC	CASSYTGGSGANVLTF
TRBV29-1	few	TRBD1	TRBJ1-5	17	TGCAGCGTCACCGGGACAGGGGGCGATGGGGGCAATCAGCCCCAGCATTTT	CSVTGTGGDGGNQPQHF
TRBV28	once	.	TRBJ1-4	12	TGTGCCGGCTCGGTGGGGGGTGAAAAACTGTTTTTT	CAGSVGGEKLFF
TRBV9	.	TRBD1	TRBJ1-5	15	TGTGCCAGCAGCCCCGGACAGGGGAACAATCAGCCCCAGCATTTT	CASSPGQGNNQPQHF
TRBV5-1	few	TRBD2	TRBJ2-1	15	TGCGCCAGCAGCCTCGCGGGACTAGCGTACAATGAGCAGTTCTTC	CASSLAGLAYNEQFF
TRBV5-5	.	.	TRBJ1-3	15	TGTGCCAGCAGCTTCCAGAGGAGCTCTGGAAACACCATATATTTT	CASSFQRSSGNTIYF